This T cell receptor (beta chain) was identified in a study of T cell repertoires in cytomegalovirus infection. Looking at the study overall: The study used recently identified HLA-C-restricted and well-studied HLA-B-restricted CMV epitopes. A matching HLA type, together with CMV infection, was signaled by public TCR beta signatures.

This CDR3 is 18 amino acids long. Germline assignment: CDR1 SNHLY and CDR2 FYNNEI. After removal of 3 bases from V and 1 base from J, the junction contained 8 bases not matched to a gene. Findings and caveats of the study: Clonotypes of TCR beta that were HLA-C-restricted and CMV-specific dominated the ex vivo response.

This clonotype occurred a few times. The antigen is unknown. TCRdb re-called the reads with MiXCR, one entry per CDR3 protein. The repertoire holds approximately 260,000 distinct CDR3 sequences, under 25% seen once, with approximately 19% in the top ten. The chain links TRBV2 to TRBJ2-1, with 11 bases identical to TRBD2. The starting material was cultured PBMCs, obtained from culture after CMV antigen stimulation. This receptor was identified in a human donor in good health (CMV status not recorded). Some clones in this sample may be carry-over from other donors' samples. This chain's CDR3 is CASSDQLAGGRSYNEQFF. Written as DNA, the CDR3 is TGTGCCAGCAGTGACCAGCTAGCGGGAGGACGATCCTACAATGAGCAGTTCTTC.